One and the same sample provided the 8 T cell receptor beta chains below, sequenced in a study of cytomegalovirus exposure and HLA in healthy donors. The PCR had 60 Vbeta and 13 Jbeta primers. Method: immunoSEQ multiplex PCR; TCRdb's copy keeps in-frame clones and lacks some. The data hold under 130,000 clones, with roughly 13% observed a single time. Sequences were obtained from PBMCs. These receptors were obtained from a man aged 35-49 years in good health and CMV-seropositive.

This clone was detected only a few times. The chain combines TRBV30 with TRBJ1-2; D is unresolved. Germline lookup yields CDR1 GTSNPN and CDR2 SVGIG (reference sequence). Trimming took off 4 bases at V and 10 bases at J, with 16 bases between the two ends. The CDR3 has 12 amino acids. DNA for the CDR3: TGTGCCTGGACCGTAACCGCGGGAGCCTACACCTTC. Protein product: CAWTVTAGAYTF.

The chain uses TRBV6-6 and TRBJ2-5, with TRBD2 identical over 11 bases. The CDR3 sequence is 16 residues long. The V gene end was trimmed by 5 bases and the J gene end by 5 bases; junction bases not matched to a gene: 10. The V gene's germline CDR1 is MNHNY and CDR2 SVGAGI (reference sequence). This CDR3 is CASSHLAGGRAETQYF. CDR3 nucleotides: TGTGCCAGCAGTCATCTAGCGGGGGGCCGTGCGGAGACCCAGTACTTC.

This clone was recorded a few times. This chain uses TRBV14 with TRBJ2-7; 8 nucleotides align to TRBD1. Trimming removed 4 bases from V and 3 bases from J; junction bases left unmatched: 5. The CDR3 runs to 14 residues. Germline assignment: CDR1 SGHDN and CDR2 FVKESK. The CDR3 spells CASSLGQGGYEQYF. For the CDR3, the DNA is TGTGCCAGCAGCCTAGGACAGGGAGGCTACGAGCAGTACTTC.

V is TRBV5-4 and J is TRBJ1-2, with 9 bases that match TRBD1. Germline V lookup: CDR1 SGHNT, CDR2 YYREEE (reference sequence). Trimming cost V 0 bases and J 7 bases; bases outside gene matches: 10. The CDR3 is 16 residues long. The CDR3 region has the DNA TGTGCCAGCAGCTTGGGGGGACAGGGAACGGGCAGTGGCTACACCTTC. Protein: CASSLGGQGTGSGYTF.

This clone was found a few times. This likely reflects a read error, since a far larger clone is one base away. This CDR3 is also generated by other DNA sequences in the sample. V gene TRBV2 combines with J gene TRBJ2-3; no reliable D call. The CDR3 totals 11 residues. CDR1 is SNHLY and CDR2 is FYNNEI in the germline V gene. The CDR3 is CASRVTDTQYF. The DNA for the CDR3 is TGTGCAAGCCGAGTCACAGATACGCAGTATTTT.

This clone came up a few times. The chain employs TRBV21-1 and TRBJ1-2; TRBD1, the table's D call, lacks a check against the DNA. TRBV21-1 represents a pseudogene. The CDR3 length is 18 residues. CDR3 amino acids: CASSKAGARFPQPYGYTF. The CDR3 nucleotides are TGTGCCAGCAGCAAAGCTGGGGCCCGATTTCCACAGCCCTATGGCTACACCTTC.

The V call is TRBV7-6, the J call TRBJ2-2, with D possibly matching TRBD2 (7 bases). Germline lookup yields CDR1 SGHVS and CDR2 FNYEAQ. Trimming pared 1 base from V and 4 bases from J, leaving 13 bases between. This CDR3 has 16 residues. The CDR3 DNA reads TGTGCCAGCAGCTTAGAGGGGGGGCGCGTCACCGGGGAGCTGTTTTTT. Amino acids: CASSLEGGRVTGELFF.

This clone came up a few times. The J gene is TRBJ1-2, the V gene TRBV4-2, with D uncertain. Trimming shortened V by 0 bases and J by 3 bases, and 11 bases separated the two germline ends. The CDR3 is 15 residues long. CDR1 and CDR2 from the germline V gene are LGHNA and YNFKEQ. The CDR3 reads CASSQDRTADYGYTF. The CDR3 DNA reads TGTGCCAGCAGCCAAGATAGAACAGCGGACTATGGCTACACCTTC.